These T cell receptor beta chains were read from a single sample in a study of T cells in Graves' hyperthyroidism and ophthalmopathy. MiXCR, applied by TCRdb to the multiplex PCR reads, yields one record per CDR3 protein. Seen here are 500,000 to 650,000 distinct CDR3 sequences, about 14% observed once, and the top ten hold 9.5% to 15%. Material for sequencing was blood. Receptors were obtained from a woman in her forties or fifties with Graves' ophthalmopathy. The CDR3 runs from the conserved cysteine through the conserved F or W. D genes are given only for firm matches. Clone size is shown for a subset of rows, as once, few, many or a class of expanded clone.

J gene,D gene,V gene,clone size,CDR3 protein,CDR3 DNA
TRBJ1-3,TRBD1,TRBV29-1,few,CSVTGQGGGNTIYF,TGCAGCGTGACGGGACAGGGCGGTGGAAACACCATATATTTT
TRBJ1-1,NA,TRBV5-1,many,CASSLAQTANTEAFF,TGCGCCAGCAGCTTGGCCCAAACAGCGAACACTGAAGCTTTCTTT
TRBJ1-5,NA,TRBV2,many,CASSPDRLSNQPQHF,TGTGCCAGCAGCCCCGACAGGTTGAGCAATCAGCCCCAGCATTTT
TRBJ1-6,NA,TRBV7-2,many,CASSLNLGSPLHF,TGTGCCAGCAGCCTCAACCTTGGTTCACCCCTCCACTTT
TRBJ2-3,NA,TRBV9,NA,CASSVQGRDIDTQYF,TGTGCCAGCAGCGTACAAGGTCGGGACATCGATACGCAGTATTTT
TRBJ2-4,NA,TRBV3-1,many,CASSQGIAGENIQYF,TGTGCCAGCAGCCAAGGAATTGCAGGGGAAAACATTCAGTACTTC
TRBJ1-2,TRBD1,TRBV7-9,many,CASSTGTGDPYGYTF,TGTGCCAGCAGCACGGGGACAGGGGACCCCTATGGCTACACCTTC
TRBJ2-5,NA,TRBV5-1,NA,CASSLGSTGGETQYF,TGCGCCAGCAGCTTGGGGAGTACAGGAGGCGAGACCCAGTACTTC
TRBJ1-5,NA,TRBV28,NA,CASSPLLGDGNQPQHF,TGTGCCAGCAGCCCCTTGCTTGGGGATGGCAATCAGCCCCAGCATTTT
TRBJ2-5,NA,TRBV7-3,many,CASSLNSKETQYF,TGTGCCAGCAGCTTAAACAGTAAAGAGACCCAGTACTTC
TRBJ1-2,TRBD1,TRBV5-1,many,CASQPGQRPYGYTF,TGCGCCAGCCAGCCGGGACAGAGACCCTATGGCTACACCTTC
TRBJ2-1,TRBD1,TRBV24-1,many,CATSDGTGGPYNEQFF,TGTGCCACCAGTGATGGTACAGGGGGACCTTACAATGAGCAGTTCTTC
TRBJ1-1,NA,TRBV7-2,many,CASSPEGGAVTPAFF,TGTGCCAGCAGCCCCGAGGGGGGGGCCGTTACTCCAGCTTTCTTT
TRBJ2-2,NA,TRBV7-9,NA,CASSLAGLGELFF,TGTGCCAGCAGCTTAGCGGGCCTTGGGGAGCTGTTTTTT
TRBJ2-5,NA,TRBV7-9,NA,CASSLVEGVEYF,TGTGCCAGCAGTCTAGTAGAGGGGGTCGAGTACTTC
TRBJ2-7,NA,TRBV5-1,many,CASSFAAAYEQYF,TGCGCCAGCAGCTTTGCGGCGGCCTACGAGCAGTACTTC
TRBJ1-2,NA,TRBV6-2/TRBV6-3,many,CASSYAPNYGYTF,TGTGCCAGCAGTTATGCCCCGAACTATGGCTACACCTTC
TRBJ1-6,NA,TRBV4-2,NA,CASSQGGGAGNSPLHF,TGTGCCAGCAGCCAAGGAGGGGGGGCCGGTAATTCACCCCTCCACTTT
TRBJ2-1,TRBD2,TRBV6-2/TRBV6-3,many,CASSYSGLADYNEQFF,TGTGCCAGCAGTTACTCGGGGCTAGCGGACTACAATGAGCAGTTCTTC
TRBJ1-1,NA,TRBV24-1,few,CATPVWGGTEAFF,TGTGCCACCCCTGTATGGGGGGGCACTGAAGCTTTCTTT
TRBJ2-7,TRBD2,TRBV11-2,many,CASSLELAGYEQYF,TGTGCCAGCAGCTTAGAACTAGCGGGCTACGAGCAGTACTTC
TRBJ2-7,NA,TRBV28,many,CASSSPWGSPYEQYF,TGTGCCAGCAGTTCCCCCTGGGGTAGCCCCTACGAGCAGTACTTC
TRBJ2-5,NA,TRBV20-1,NA,CSASRQKETQYF,TGCAGTGCTAGTAGGCAGAAAGAGACCCAGTACTTC
TRBJ2-1,TRBD2,TRBV7-9,NA,CASSPSGLAGRNEQFF,TGTGCCAGCAGCCCATCGGGACTAGCGGGGCGGAATGAGCAGTTCTTC
TRBJ2-7,NA,TRBV20-1,many,CSAPNVYEQYF,TGCAGTGCCCCGAATGTCTACGAGCAGTACTTC
TRBJ1-1,NA,TRBV2,many,CASSEHKNTEAFF,TGTGCCAGCAGTGAACACAAGAACACTGAAGCTTTCTTT
TRBJ2-7,NA,TRBV20-1,many,CSATASSYEQYF,TGCAGTGCTACTGCCTCGTCCTACGAGCAGTACTTC
TRBJ2-5,TRBD1,TRBV28,many,CASRTGTGGLNRETQYF,TGTGCCAGCAGGACCGGGACAGGGGGCCTCAACCGAGAGACCCAGTACTTC
TRBJ1-3,NA,TRBV19,few,CASISAGGSPGNTIYF,TGTGCCAGTATTTCCGCTGGGGGGTCGCCTGGAAACACCATATATTTT
TRBJ1-1,NA,TRBV20-1,NA,CSARDIQGSTEAFF,TGCAGTGCTAGAGATATTCAGGGGAGCACTGAAGCTTTCTTT
TRBJ1-4,NA,TRBV9,NA,CASSVTPLSEKLFF,TGTGCCAGCAGCGTAACCCCATTGTCTGAAAAACTGTTTTTT
TRBJ1-1,NA,TRBV30,many,CAWSVLVGQIEAFF,TGTGCCTGGAGTGTACTAGTGGGGCAAATTGAAGCTTTCTTT
TRBJ2-7,TRBD2,TRBV6-2/TRBV6-3,NA,CASSPTGLAGVSYEQYF,TGTGCCAGCAGTCCTACCGGACTAGCGGGAGTCTCCTACGAGCAGTACTTC
TRBJ1-2,NA,TRBV5-1,NA,CASSPEGWAANYGYTF,TGCGCCAGCAGCCCGGAGGGCTGGGCGGCTAACTATGGCTACACCTTC
TRBJ1-4,TRBD1,TRBV7-9,many,CASSSRQGQAGGKLFF,TGTGCCAGCAGCTCACGACAAGGACAGGCCGGGGGAAAACTGTTTTTT
TRBJ2-1,NA,TRBV30,many,CAWSDRDTYNEQFF,TGTGCCTGGAGTGACAGGGATACTTACAATGAGCAGTTCTTC
TRBJ1-5,TRBD1,TRBV24-1,many,CATSETGEQPQHF,TGTGCCACCAGTGAAACAGGGGAACAGCCCCAGCATTTT
TRBJ2-2,NA,TRBV27,few,CASTFGVGSLLTGELFF,TGTGCCAGCACCTTCGGTGTGGGTAGTCTTCTGACCGGGGAGCTGTTTTTT
TRBJ2-1,TRBD2,TRBV6-2/TRBV6-3,NA,CASSPLADNEQFF,TGTGCCAGCAGCCCACTAGCGGACAATGAGCAGTTCTTC
TRBJ2-2,NA,TRBV7-2,many,CASSLRQGKPGELFF,TGTGCCAGCAGCCTAAGGCAGGGGAAGCCCGGGGAGCTGTTTTTT
TRBJ1-2,TRBD1,TRBV11-2,many,CASSGGQGAYGYTF,TGTGCCAGCAGCGGGGGACAGGGGGCATATGGCTACACCTTC
TRBJ2-1,NA,TRBV20-1,many,CSARVRGYEQFF,TGCAGTGCTAGAGTACGGGGGTATGAGCAGTTCTTC
TRBJ2-7,TRBD2,TRBV5-1,many,CASSRTTSGVYEQYF,TGCGCCAGCAGCCGTACCACTAGCGGGGTTTACGAGCAGTACTTC
TRBJ2-3,TRBD2,TRBV7-3,many,CASSSGTSVNTDTQYF,TGTGCCAGCAGCTCCGGGACTAGCGTGAACACAGATACGCAGTATTTT
TRBJ2-1,NA,TRBV11-2,many,CASSLAGTPGLHEQFF,TGTGCCAGCAGCTTGGCCGGGACTCCGGGGCTCCATGAGCAGTTCTTC
TRBJ2-7,NA,TRBV5-1,many,CASSMGARLRNEQYF,TGCGCCAGCAGCATGGGGGCTAGACTTCGGAACGAGCAGTACTTC
TRBJ2-1,NA,TRBV4-3,few,CASSQDKAGGDEQFF,TGCGCCAGCAGCCAAGATAAAGCCGGAGGCGATGAGCAGTTCTTC
TRBJ1-1,NA,TRBV12-3/TRBV12-4,many,CASSTRGEEAFF,TGTGCCAGCAGTACCCGGGGTGAAGAAGCTTTCTTT
TRBJ2-2,NA,TRBV5-1,NA,CASISEAGRINTGEPFF,TGCGCCAGCATCTCTGAGGCAGGGAGGATTAACACCGGGGAGCCGTTTTTT
TRBJ2-1,TRBD2,TRBV4-1,NA,CASSQAYAGVRRGQFF,TGCGCCAGCAGCCAAGCATACGCGGGAGTTCGGCGCGGGCAGTTCTTC
TRBJ2-7,TRBD2,TRBV7-3,many,CASRWTSDYEQYF,TGTGCCAGCAGATGGACTAGCGACTACGAGCAGTACTTC
TRBJ1-2,NA,TRBV9,many,CASSKNDGYGYTF,TGTGCCAGCAGCAAGAACGATGGCTATGGCTACACCTTC
TRBJ2-5,TRBD2,TRBV13,many,CASSSQLAGQETQYF,TGTGCCAGCAGCTCCCAACTAGCGGGGCAAGAGACCCAGTACTTC
TRBJ2-1,TRBD1,TRBV6-2/TRBV6-3,many,CASSFPGQFPHEQFF,TGTGCCAGCAGTTTCCCGGGACAGTTCCCCCATGAGCAGTTCTTC
TRBJ1-5,NA,TRBV2,many,CASRQDTVSNQPQHF,TGTGCCAGCAGACAGGACACGGTAAGCAATCAGCCCCAGCATTTT